The 19 T cell receptor beta chains below all came from one sample that was sequenced in a study of blood T cell repertoires in COVID-19. The method was immunoSEQ multiplex PCR; TCRdb's version includes in-frame clones alone and lacks a portion of them. The sample shows around 15,000 clones, roughly 88% of them seen only once. Sequences were obtained from peripheral blood. The receptors were sampled from a human donor in a cohort sampled during active COVID-19.

CDR3 region: CASTTSFGTDTQYF. CDR3 nucleotide sequence: TGTGCCAGTACTACTAGCTTCGGCACAGATACGCAGTATTTT. The rearrangement links TRBV11-2 to TRBJ2-3, with TRBD2 as a possible D gene (6 bases). This CDR3 contains 14 residues. Germline CDR1 reads SGHAT; CDR2 reads FQNNGV. Trimming cost V 9 bases and J 1 base, with 14 bases left between them.

The chain employs TRBV10-3 and TRBJ2-3, with D tentatively TRBD2 (7 bases). The CDR3 sequence is 13 residues long. Looked up from germline, CDR1 is ENHRY and CDR2 is SYGVKD. The V end was cut by 5 bases, the J end by 6 bases, with 12 bases between. The CDR3 region is CAISSGGADTQYF. Written as DNA, the CDR3 is TGTGCCATCAGTTCTGGGGGGGCGGATACGCAGTATTTT.

This clone was found once. V gene TRBV3-1 (or the pseudogene TRBV3-2) combines with J gene TRBJ1-2; 7 nucleotides line up with TRBD1. The V gene's germline CDR1 is LGHDT and CDR2 YNNKEL (reference sequence). The CDR3 extends over 15 amino acids. J lost 8 bases, V lost 1 base, and 10 bases had no gene match. CDR3 amino acids: CASSQVGGGEAGYTF. The CDR3 DNA sequence: TGTGCCAGCAGCCAAGTTGGAGGGGGCGAAGCGGGCTACACCTTC.

This chain joins TRBV27 and TRBJ2-3; 11 bases map to TRBD1. V lost 1 base to trimming and J lost 3 bases; unmatched junction nucleotides: 12. The CDR3 contains 19 residues. Germline lookup yields CDR1 MNHEY and CDR2 SMNVEV (reference sequence). CDR3 bases: TGTGCCAGCAGTTTATGGGGGGCCGGGACAGGGGGGACGACAGATACGCAGTATTTT. This gives the protein CASSLWGAGTGGTTDTQYF.

The chain has TRBV15 and TRBJ2-7; 8 bases are shared with TRBD1. This CDR3 has 14 residues. V lost 5 bases to trimming and J lost 6 bases; unmatched junction nucleotides: 9. Germline CDR1 LNHNV, CDR2 YYDKDF (reference sequence). The CDR3 here is CATSAGQGNSEQYF. CDR3 DNA sequence: TGTGCCACCAGCGCCGGACAGGGAAACTCCGAGCAGTACTTC.

The genes are TRBV6-5 and TRBJ2-5; 11 bases agree with TRBD1. Germline CDR1 MNHEY, CDR2 SVGAGI. The CDR3 length is 14 residues. V lost 6 bases, J lost 10 bases, and 10 bases stayed unmatched. The chain's CDR3 is CASRLGQGVKIQYF. The DNA for the CDR3 is TGTGCCAGCAGATTGGGACAGGGGGTGAAGATCCAGTACTTC.

J is TRBJ2-2 and V is TRBV30; 15 bases are shared with TRBD2. In germline, CDR1 is GTSNPN, CDR2 SVGIG (reference sequence). The CDR3 is made up of 17 amino acids. V gave up 1 base and J gave up 1 base; unmatched junction bases: 1. CDR3 in amino acids: CAWSGGLAGGNTGELFF. The CDR3 region has the DNA TGTGCCTGGAGTGGGGGACTAGCGGGAGGGAACACCGGGGAGCTGTTTTTT.

The chain combines TRBV9 with TRBJ2-6; TRBD1 aligns across 8 bases. In germline, CDR1 is SGDLS, CDR2 YYNGEE. The V and J ends lost 3 bases and 0 bases, in that order; junction bases with no gene match: 8. The CDR3 is made up of 18 amino acids. The chain's CDR3 is CASSAWTGISSGANVLTF. The CDR3 bases are TGTGCCAGCAGCGCCTGGACAGGGATTAGCTCTGGGGCCAACGTCCTGACTTTC.

The sample holds one count of this clone. The CDR3 region has the DNA TGTGCCATCTCCAGGGCGTATAGGACTGAAGCTTTCTTT. This gives the protein CAISRAYRTEAFF. The chain carries TRBV2 and TRBJ1-1, with a possible D match to TRBD1 (5 bases). Germline V lookup: CDR1 SNHLY, CDR2 FYNNEI. V was pared by 10 bases and J by 5 bases, with 17 bases between. The CDR3 consists of 13 residues.

This chain connects TRBV18 to TRBJ2-1; TRBD1 matches at 8 bases. The germline V gene has CDR1 KGHSH and CDR2 LQKENI. CDR3 length equals 19 residues. V was pared by 5 bases and J by 0 bases, with 15 bases of the junction left unmatched. CDR3 DNA: TGTGCCAGCTCAGACAGGGGTAGGCTGACAAGCAGCTCCTACAATGAGCAGTTCTTC. Amino acid sequence: CASSDRGRLTSSSYNEQFF.

The genes are TRBV6-5 and TRBJ1-2; D ambiguous. Trimming took off 2 bases at V and 2 bases at J, with 6 bases between the two ends. The CDR3 runs to 13 residues. CDR1 MNHEY and CDR2 SVGAGI come from the germline V gene. This CDR3 is CASSYKQNYGYTF. In DNA form, the CDR3 reads TGTGCCAGCAGTTACAAACAAAACTATGGCTACACCTTC.

The chain joins TRBV29-1 to TRBJ2-1, with 7 nucleotides matching TRBD1. The CDR3 has 15 residues. V was clipped by 0 bases and J by 4 bases; unmatched bases: 6. Per the germline V gene, CDR1 is SQVTM and CDR2 is ANQGSEA. CDR3 residues: CSVEDQGTAYNEQFF. As DNA, the CDR3 is TGCAGCGTTGAAGATCAGGGGACAGCTTACAATGAGCAGTTCTTC.

The V and J genes are TRBV28 and TRBJ1-6, with a possible D match to TRBD1 (5 bases). The germline V gene encodes CDR1 MDHEN and CDR2 SYDVKM. Trimming removed 5 bases at V and 9 bases at J, with 20 bases between. The length of the CDR3 is 16 residues. The CDR3, as DNA: TGTGCCAGCAGTAAGGTGACAGTCCTAAGGGGTTCACCCCTCCACTTT. Translation gives CASSKVTVLRGSPLHF.

This chain uses TRBV5-5 with TRBJ1-4; D is possibly TRBD1 (6 bases). Germline loops: CDR1 SGHKS, CDR2 YYEKEE (reference sequence). This CDR3 spans 14 amino acids. V lost 7 bases to trimming and J lost 8 bases, with 18 bases between them. CDR3 sequence reads: CASLVAGGAEKLFF. The CDR3 nucleotides are TGTGCCAGCCTCGTGGCGGGGGGCGCGGAAAAACTGTTTTTT. Together with reference TRBV5-5 and TRBJ1-4, the CDR3 gives the full variable domain: DAGVTQSPTHLIKTRGQQVTLRCSPISGHKSVSWYQQVLGQGPQFIFQYYEKEERGRGNFPDRFSARQFPNYSSELNVNALLLGDSALYLCASLVAGGAEKLFFGSGTQLSVL.

The chain employs TRBV5-5 and TRBJ2-2; 8 nucleotides match TRBD2. Germline V gene data show CDR1 as SGHKS and CDR2 as YYEKEE (reference sequence). V lost 4 bases to trimming and J lost 5 bases; unmatched junction nucleotides: 10. The CDR3 spans 16 residues. In DNA, the CDR3 is TGTGCCAGCAGCCTATACCCGGGAGGGCCAACCGGGGAGCTGTTTTTT. It is translated as CASSLYPGGPTGELFF.

The rearrangement links TRBV7-6 to TRBJ1-5; D remains unclear. CDR1 and CDR2 (germline): SGHVS, FNYEAQ. V lost 5 bases, J lost 0 bases, and 20 bases lay in between. This CDR3 is 18 amino acids long. The CDR3, as DNA: TGTGCCAGCAGCCCGAAACATACAGCCAGATATAGCAATCAGCCCCAGCATTTT. Translating gives CASSPKHTARYSNQPQHF.

This chain connects TRBV7-9 to TRBJ2-5, with TRBD2 as a possible D gene (6 bases). V lost 2 bases and J 3 bases, leaving 10 bases between the germline ends. The CDR3 covers 14 residues. Germline V gene lookup returns CDR1 SEHNR and CDR2 FQNEAQ (reference sequence). The CDR3 region is CASSLLAAEETQYF. CDR3 bases: TGTGCCAGCAGCTTATTAGCGGCAGAAGAGACCCAGTACTTC.

CDR3 amino acids: CASSLSAAGVAEKLFF. The CDR3 DNA reads TGCGCCAGCAGCCTATCTGCGGCGGGGGTGGCTGAAAAACTGTTTTTT. J is TRBJ1-4 and V is TRBV5-1; perhaps TRBD1 as D (5 bases). This CDR3 has 16 residues. Germline CDR1 reads SGHRS; CDR2 reads YFSETQ. Trimming shortened V by 4 bases and J by 7 bases, and 20 bases separated the two germline ends.

This chain's CDR3 is CASSRTSGRGDTQYF. Here the CDR3 DNA reads TGTGCCAGTAGTAGAACTAGCGGGAGAGGGGATACGCAGTATTTT. V usage is TRBV19 and J usage is TRBJ2-3; TRBD2 matches at 11 bases. The germline CDR1 and CDR2 sequences are LNHDA and SQIVND (reference sequence). The CDR3 runs to 15 residues. Trimming took 4 bases from V and 6 from J; bases not matched to a gene: 6.